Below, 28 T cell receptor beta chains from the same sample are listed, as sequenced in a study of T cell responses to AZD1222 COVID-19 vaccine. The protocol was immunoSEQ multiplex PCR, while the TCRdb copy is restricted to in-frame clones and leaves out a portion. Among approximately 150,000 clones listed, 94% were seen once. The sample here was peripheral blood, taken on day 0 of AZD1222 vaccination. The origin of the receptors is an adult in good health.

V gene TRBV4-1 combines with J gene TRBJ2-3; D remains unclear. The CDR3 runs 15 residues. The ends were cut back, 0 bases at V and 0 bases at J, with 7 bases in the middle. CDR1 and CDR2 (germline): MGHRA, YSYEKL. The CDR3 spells CASSQESRSTDTQYF. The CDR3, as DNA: TGCGCCAGCAGCCAAGAAAGTCGAAGCACAGATACGCAGTATTTT.

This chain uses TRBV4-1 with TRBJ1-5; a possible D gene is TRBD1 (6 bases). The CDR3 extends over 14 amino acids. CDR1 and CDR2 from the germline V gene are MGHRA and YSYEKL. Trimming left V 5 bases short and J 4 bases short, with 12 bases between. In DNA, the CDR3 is TGCGCCAGCAGCTCCCCCGGGACAAATCAGCCCCAGCATTTT. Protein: CASSSPGTNQPQHF.

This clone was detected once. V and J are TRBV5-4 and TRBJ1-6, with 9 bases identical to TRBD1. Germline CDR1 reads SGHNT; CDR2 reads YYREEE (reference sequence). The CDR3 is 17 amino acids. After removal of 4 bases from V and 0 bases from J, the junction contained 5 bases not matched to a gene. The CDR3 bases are TGTGCCAGCAGCGGAGGGACAGGGAACTCCTATAATTCACCCCTCCACTTT. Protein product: CASSGGTGNSYNSPLHF.

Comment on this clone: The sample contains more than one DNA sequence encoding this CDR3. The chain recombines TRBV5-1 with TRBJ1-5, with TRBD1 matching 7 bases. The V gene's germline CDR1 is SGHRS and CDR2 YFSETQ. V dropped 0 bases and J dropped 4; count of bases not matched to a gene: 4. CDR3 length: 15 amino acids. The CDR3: CASSLGGDSNQPQHF. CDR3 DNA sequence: TGCGCCAGCAGCTTGGGAGGGGACAGTAATCAGCCCCAGCATTTT.

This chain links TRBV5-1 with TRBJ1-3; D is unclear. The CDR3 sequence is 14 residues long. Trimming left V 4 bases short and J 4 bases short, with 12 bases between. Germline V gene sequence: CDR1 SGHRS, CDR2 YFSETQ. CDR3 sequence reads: CASSEDPEGNTIYF. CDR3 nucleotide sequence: TGCGCCAGCAGCGAGGACCCAGAGGGAAACACCATATATTTT.

The CDR3 coding sequence is TGTGCCAGCAGCAAAGCGCTTCTGAACACTGAAGCTTTCTTT. Protein: CASSKALLNTEAFF. The chain links TRBV21-1 to TRBJ1-1. TRBV21-1 is shown as a pseudogene. This CDR3 contains 14 residues.

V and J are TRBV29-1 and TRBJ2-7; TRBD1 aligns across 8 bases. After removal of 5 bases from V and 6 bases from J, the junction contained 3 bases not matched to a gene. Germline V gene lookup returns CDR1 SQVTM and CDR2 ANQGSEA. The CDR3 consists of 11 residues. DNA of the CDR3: TGCAGCGTTACAACAGGGGGCGAGCAGTACGTC. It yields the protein CSVTTGGEQYV.

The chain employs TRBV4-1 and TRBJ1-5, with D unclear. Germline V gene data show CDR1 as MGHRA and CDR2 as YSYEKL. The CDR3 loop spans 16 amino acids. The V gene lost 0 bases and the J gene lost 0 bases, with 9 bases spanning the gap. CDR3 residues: CASSQEWANSNQPQHF. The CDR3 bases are TGCGCCAGCAGCCAAGAATGGGCAAATAGCAATCAGCCCCAGCATTTT.

The CDR3 nucleotides are TGTGCCAGCAGCTCGACGGGGGGAGGCTCTGGAAACACCATATATTTT. It encodes CASSSTGGGSGNTIYF. This chain links TRBV13 with TRBJ1-3; D is perhaps TRBD1 (5 bases). The V gene's germline CDR1 is PRHDT and CDR2 FYEKMQ (reference sequence). The CDR3 consists of 16 residues. Trimming took off 4 bases at V and 0 bases at J, with 13 bases between the two ends.

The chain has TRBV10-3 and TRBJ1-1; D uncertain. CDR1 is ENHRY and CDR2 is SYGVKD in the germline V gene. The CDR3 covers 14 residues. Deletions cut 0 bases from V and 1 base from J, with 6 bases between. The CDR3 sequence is CAISESAGNTEAFF. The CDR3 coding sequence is TGTGCCATCAGTGAGTCGGCGGGGAACACTGAAGCTTTCTTT.

CDR3 amino acids: CASSLGGAHEQYV. For the CDR3, the DNA is TGTGCCAGCAGCTTAGGAGGGGCGCACGAGCAGTACGTC. V and J are TRBV7-6 and TRBJ2-7, with D possibly called TRBD1 or TRBD2 (5 bases each). The germline CDR1 and CDR2 sequences are SGHVS and FNYEAQ. The ends were cut back, 1 base at V and 5 bases at J, with 9 bases in the middle. The CDR3 length is 13 residues.

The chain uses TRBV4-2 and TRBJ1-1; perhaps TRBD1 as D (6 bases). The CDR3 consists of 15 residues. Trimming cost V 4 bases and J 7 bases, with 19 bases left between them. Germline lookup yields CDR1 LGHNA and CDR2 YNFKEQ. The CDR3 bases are TGTGCCAGCAGCCGACAAACCTTGGGGGGCGATGAAGCTTTCTTT. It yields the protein CASSRQTLGGDEAFF.

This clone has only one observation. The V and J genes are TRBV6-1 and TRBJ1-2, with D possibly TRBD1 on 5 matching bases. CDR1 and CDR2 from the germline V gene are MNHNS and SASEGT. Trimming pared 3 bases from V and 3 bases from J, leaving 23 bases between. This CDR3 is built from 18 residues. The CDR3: CASSDGSRVLPTDYGYTF. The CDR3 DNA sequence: TGTGCCAGCAGTGACGGATCCAGGGTATTGCCGACAGACTATGGCTACACCTTC.

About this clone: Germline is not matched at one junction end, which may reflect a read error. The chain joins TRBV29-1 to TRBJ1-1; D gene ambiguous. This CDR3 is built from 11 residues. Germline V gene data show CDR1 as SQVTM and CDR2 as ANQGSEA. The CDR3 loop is CSVDTLTEAFF. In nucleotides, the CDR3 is TGCAGCGTTGATACGCTCACTGAGGCTTTCTTT.

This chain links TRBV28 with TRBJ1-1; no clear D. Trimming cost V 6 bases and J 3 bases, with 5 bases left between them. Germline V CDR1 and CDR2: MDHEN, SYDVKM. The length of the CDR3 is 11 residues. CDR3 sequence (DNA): TGTGCCAGCAGCCTTGACACTGAAGCTTTCTTT. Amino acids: CASSLDTEAFF.

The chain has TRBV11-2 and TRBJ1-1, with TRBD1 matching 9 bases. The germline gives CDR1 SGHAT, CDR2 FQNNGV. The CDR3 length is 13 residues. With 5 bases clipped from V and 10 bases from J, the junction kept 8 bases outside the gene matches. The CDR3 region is CASSAGQGKVAFF. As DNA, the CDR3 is TGTGCCAGCAGCGCGGGACAGGGTAAGGTAGCTTTCTTT.

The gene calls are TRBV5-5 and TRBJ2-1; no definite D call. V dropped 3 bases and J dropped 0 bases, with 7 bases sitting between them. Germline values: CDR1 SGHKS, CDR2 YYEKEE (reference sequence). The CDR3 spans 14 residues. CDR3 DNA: TGTGCCAGCAGCTCGCTGAGCTCCTACAATGAGCAGTTCTTC. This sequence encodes CASSSLSSYNEQFF.

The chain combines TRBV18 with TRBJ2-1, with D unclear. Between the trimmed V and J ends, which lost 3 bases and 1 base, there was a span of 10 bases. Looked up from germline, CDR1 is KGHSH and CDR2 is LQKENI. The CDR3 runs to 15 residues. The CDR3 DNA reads TGTGCCAGCTCACCCCCCTCGAAATCCTACAATGAGCAGTTCTTC. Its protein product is CASSPPSKSYNEQFF.

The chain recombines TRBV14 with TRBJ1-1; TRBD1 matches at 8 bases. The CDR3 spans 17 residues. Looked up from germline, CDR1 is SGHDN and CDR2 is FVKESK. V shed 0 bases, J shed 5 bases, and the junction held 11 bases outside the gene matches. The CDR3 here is CASSQDLLAGGRTEAFF. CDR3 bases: TGTGCCAGCAGCCAAGATTTGCTGGCAGGGGGCCGGACTGAAGCTTTCTTT.

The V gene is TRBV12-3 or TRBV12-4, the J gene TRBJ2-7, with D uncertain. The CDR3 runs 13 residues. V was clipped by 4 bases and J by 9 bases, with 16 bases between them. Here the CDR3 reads CASSSSPPGGQYV. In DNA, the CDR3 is TGTGCCAGCAGTTCCAGTCCACCCGGTGGGCAGTACGTC.

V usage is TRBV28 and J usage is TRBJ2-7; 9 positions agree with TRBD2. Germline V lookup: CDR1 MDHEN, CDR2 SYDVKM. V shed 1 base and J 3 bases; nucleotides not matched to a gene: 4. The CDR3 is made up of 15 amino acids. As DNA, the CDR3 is TGTGCCAGCAGTTTATCCGGCGGGGGGGACTACGAGCAGTACGTC. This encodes CASSLSGGGDYEQYV.

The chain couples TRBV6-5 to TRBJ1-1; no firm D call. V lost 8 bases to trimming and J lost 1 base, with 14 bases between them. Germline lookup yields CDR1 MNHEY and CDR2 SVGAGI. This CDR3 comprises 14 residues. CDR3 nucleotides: TGTGCCAGCGCTCGATCCGCGGCGAACACTGAAGCTTTCTTT. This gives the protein CASARSAANTEAFF.

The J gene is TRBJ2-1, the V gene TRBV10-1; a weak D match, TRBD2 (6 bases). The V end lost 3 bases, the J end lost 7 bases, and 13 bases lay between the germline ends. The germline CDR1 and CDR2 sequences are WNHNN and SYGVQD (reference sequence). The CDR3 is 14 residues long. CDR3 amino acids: CASSDGTGENEQFF. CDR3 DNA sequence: TGCGCCAGCAGTGATGGGACTGGAGAAAATGAGCAGTTCTTC.

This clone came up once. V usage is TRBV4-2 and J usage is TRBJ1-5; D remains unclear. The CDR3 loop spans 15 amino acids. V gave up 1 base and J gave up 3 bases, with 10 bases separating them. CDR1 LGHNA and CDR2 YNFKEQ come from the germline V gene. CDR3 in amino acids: CASSQVSSVNQPQHF. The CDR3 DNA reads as TGTGCCAGCAGCCAAGTAAGCAGCGTCAATCAGCCCCAGCATTTT.

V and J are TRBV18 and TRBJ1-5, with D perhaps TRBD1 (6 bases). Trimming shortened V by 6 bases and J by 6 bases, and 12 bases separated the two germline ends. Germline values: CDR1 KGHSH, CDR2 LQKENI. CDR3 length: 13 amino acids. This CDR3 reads CASSDRFLQPQHF. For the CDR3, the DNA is TGTGCCAGCTCTGACAGGTTCCTTCAGCCCCAGCATTTT.

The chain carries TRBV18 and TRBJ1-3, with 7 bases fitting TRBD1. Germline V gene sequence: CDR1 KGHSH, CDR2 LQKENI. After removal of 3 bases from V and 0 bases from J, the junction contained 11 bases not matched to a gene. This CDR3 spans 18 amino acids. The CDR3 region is CASSPVTGINPSGNTIYF. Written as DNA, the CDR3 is TGTGCCAGCTCACCTGTGACAGGGATTAACCCCTCTGGAAACACCATATATTTT.

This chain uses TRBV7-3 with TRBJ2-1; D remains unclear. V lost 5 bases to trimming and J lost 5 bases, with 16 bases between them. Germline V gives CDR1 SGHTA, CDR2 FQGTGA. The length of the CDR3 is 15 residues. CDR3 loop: CASSLQVGPNNEQFF. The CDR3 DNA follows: TGTGCCAGCAGCCTCCAGGTTGGGCCAAACAATGAGCAGTTCTTC.

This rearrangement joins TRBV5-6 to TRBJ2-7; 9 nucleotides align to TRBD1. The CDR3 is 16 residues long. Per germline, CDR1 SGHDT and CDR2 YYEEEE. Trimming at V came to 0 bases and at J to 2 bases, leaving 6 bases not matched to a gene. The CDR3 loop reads CASSLDQGQGPYEQYV. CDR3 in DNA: TGTGCCAGCAGCTTGGATCAGGGACAGGGACCCTACGAGCAGTACGTC.